This TCR beta chain was observed in a study of CD8+CD57+ T cells in acquired aplastic anemia. Template material for TCR beta VDJ and CDR3 profiling consisted of genomic DNA. TCRdb reanalysed the reads using MiXCR and keeps one entry per CDR3 protein. The data contain about 180,000 distinct CDR3 sequences, around 50% of them singletons. The CDR3 is 11 residues long. Germline V gene lookup returns CDR1 DFQATT and CDR2 SNEGSKA (reference sequence). Patients picked for sequencing had shown CD8+CD57+ cell expansion detected by flow cytometry. Blood samples were obtained from patients who had received no prior therapy.

The genes are TRBV20-1 and TRBJ2-5, with D perhaps matching TRBD1 or TRBD2 (6 bases each). The TCR comes from a human donor with aplastic anemia. The source material was sorted CD4+, CD8+, or CD8+CD57+ T cells (not recorded which) from PBMCs. This chain's CDR3 is CSLQGGETQYF. The DNA of the CDR3 is TGCAGCCTTCAAGGGGGGGAGACCCAGTACTTC.